These 7 T cell receptor beta chains originate from one sample sequenced in a study of T cell repertoires in cytomegalovirus infection. MiXCR, applied by TCRdb to the reads, yields one record per CDR3 protein. The sample yields fewer than 550,000 distinct CDR3 sequences, 11% seen once. The sample taken for sequencing was PBMCs. The origin of the receptors is a human donor in good health (CMV status not recorded). Some clones in this sample may be carry-over from other donors' samples.

This clonotype has a count of ten or more. The rearrangement joins TRBV6-5 to TRBJ2-1; TRBD2 agrees at 11 bases. With 4 bases clipped from V and 8 bases from J, the junction kept 4 bases outside the gene matches. The CDR3 has 14 amino acids. In germline, CDR1 is MNHEY, CDR2 SVGAGI. The CDR3 region is CASSSRTSGYEQFF. For the CDR3, the DNA is TGTGCCAGCAGTTCCCGGACTAGCGGGTATGAGCAGTTCTTC.

This clonotype has a count of ten or more. The chain couples TRBV6-1 to TRBJ1-5; 7 bases are shared with TRBD1. The V gene's germline CDR1 is MNHNS and CDR2 SASEGT. V lost 7 bases to trimming and J lost 4 bases; unmatched junction nucleotides: 7. This CDR3 has 14 residues. The CDR3 sequence: CASKPGQLNQPQHF. DNA of the CDR3: TGTGCCAGCAAGCCGGGACAGCTTAATCAGCCCCAGCATTTT.

This clonotype has a count of ten or more. The genes are TRBV19 and TRBJ2-1; 9 bases match TRBD2. This CDR3 region has 14 residues. The germline gives CDR1 LNHDA, CDR2 SQIVND (reference sequence). V lost 4 bases, J lost 7 bases, and 5 bases stayed unmatched. CDR3: CASSSGRAANEQFF. CDR3 DNA sequence: TGTGCCAGTAGTAGCGGGAGGGCCGCGAATGAGCAGTTCTTC.

Concerning this clonotype: Possible read error: a much larger clone is one base away. The genes are TRBV11-2 and TRBJ2-5, with 9 bases identical to TRBD2. This CDR3 comprises 18 residues. Looked up from germline, CDR1 is SGHAT and CDR2 is FQNNGV. CDR3 nucleotide sequence: TGTGCCAGAAGCTTGGTTCCTAGCGGGATGGGAGGTCTAGAGACCCAGTACTTC. This encodes CARSLVPSGMGGLETQYF.

The chain joins TRBV3-1 to TRBJ2-1, with D perhaps matching TRBD1 (5 bases). Germline values: CDR1 LGHDT, CDR2 YNNKEL (reference sequence). V lost 3 bases, J lost 9 bases, and 12 bases lay in between. The CDR3 is 13 amino acids. The CDR3: CASSQFTGTEQFF. As DNA, the CDR3 is TGTGCCAGCAGCCAGTTTACAGGTACTGAGCAGTTCTTC.

This clonotype occurred many times. V gene TRBV29-1 combines with J gene TRBJ2-7, with D perhaps given as TRBD1 or TRBD2 (5 bases each). Between the trimmed V and J ends, which lost 4 bases and 2 bases, there was a span of 12 bases. Germline V gene lookup returns CDR1 SQVTM and CDR2 ANQGSEA. This CDR3 has 13 amino acids. The CDR3 sequence: CSVGPGRTYEQYF. The CDR3 nucleotides read TGCAGCGTTGGACCGGGACGGACCTACGAGCAGTACTTC.

This clonotype was counted at least ten times. The J gene is TRBJ1-1, the V gene TRBV7-6, with TRBD1 identical over 9 bases. After removal of 5 bases from V and 4 bases from J, the junction contained 11 bases not matched to a gene. Germline CDR1 and CDR2: SGHVS and FNYEAQ. There are 16 residues in the CDR3. For the CDR3, the DNA is TGTGCCAGCAGCCGGGGACAGGGAGGCAGAAGCACTGAAGCTTTCTTT. Encoded protein: CASSRGQGGRSTEAFF.